The 15 T cell receptor beta chains reported below all come from one sample, sequenced in a study of Graves' ophthalmopathy and Graves' hyperthyroidism. From RNA, the CDR3 regions of TCR beta chains were amplified and sequenced. RT-PCR was first run with HTBI primers, then multiplex PCR in a second round. TCRdb re-called the multiplex PCR reads with MiXCR, one entry per CDR3 protein. In the table there are 740,000 or so distinct CDR3 sequences, 40% of which are singletons. The sequenced sample consisted of peripheral blood. The receptors come from an adult man with Graves' ophthalmopathy.

This clonotype was counted many times. The chain recombines TRBV9 with TRBJ1-2, with TRBD1 as a possible D gene (5 bases). V was pared by 4 bases and J by 4 bases, with 11 bases between. Germline values: CDR1 SGDLS, CDR2 YYNGEE. The CDR3 is 13 amino acids. DNA for the CDR3: TGTGCCAGCAGCCGGGACGGGAGCTATGGCTACACCTTC. As protein: CASSRDGSYGYTF.

J is TRBJ1-1 and V is TRBV7-9; 7 bases map to TRBD1. The CDR3 loop spans 15 amino acids. The germline gives CDR1 SEHNR, CDR2 FQNEAQ (reference sequence). The trim removed 3 bases at V and 3 bases at J, leaving 7 bases unmatched. The CDR3 region has the DNA TGTGCCAGCAGCTTTAAACAGGGGATGTACACTGAAGCTTTCTTT. It specifies CASSFKQGMYTEAFF.

This sequence joins TRBV20-1 and TRBJ1-2, with D maybe TRBD1 (5 bases). This CDR3 has 14 amino acids. In germline, CDR1 is DFQATT, CDR2 SNEGSKA (reference sequence). V lost 4 bases and J 0 bases, leaving 12 bases between the germline ends. CDR3 coding DNA: TGCAGTGCTAATAAAGGGGAGACTAACTATGGCTACACCTTC. As protein: CSANKGETNYGYTF.

This clonotype was detected a few times. V is TRBV20-1 and J is TRBJ2-7; 11 positions agree with TRBD2. This CDR3 has 14 residues. CDR1 DFQATT and CDR2 SNEGSKA come from the germline V gene (reference sequence). The junction had 6 bases not matched to a gene; V was cut back by 7 bases and J by 1 base. The CDR3, as DNA: TGCAGTGGCCTACTAGCGGGGGAGTCCTACGAGCAGTACTTC. Its translation is CSGLLAGESYEQYF.

This clonotype was detected only a few times. The chain links TRBV2 to TRBJ2-2; D is undetermined. V lost 4 bases, J lost 4 bases, and 10 bases lay in between. The germline V gene encodes CDR1 SNHLY and CDR2 FYNNEI. The CDR3 runs to 14 residues. The CDR3 DNA follows: TGTGCCAGCAGTGGGTATACGGGCACCGGGGAGCTGTTTTTT. Amino acids: CASSGYTGTGELFF.

The J gene is TRBJ2-6, the V gene TRBV2; D gene uncertain. The V gene's germline CDR1 is SNHLY and CDR2 FYNNEI. This CDR3 is built from 14 residues. V was shortened by 7 bases and J by 4 bases, with 11 bases between the two germline ends. CDR3 in DNA: TGTGCCAGCACTGGTAGGATCGGGGCCAACGTCCTGACTTTC. This gives the protein CASTGRIGANVLTF.

This chain links TRBV6-1 with TRBJ2-5, with D perhaps TRBD2 (5 bases). The CDR3 runs to 12 residues. Germline V CDR1 and CDR2: MNHNS, SASEGT. V was clipped by 4 bases and J by 7 bases, with 10 bases between them. CDR3 DNA: TGTGCCAGCAGTGTCCCTAGCCCGACCCAGTACTTC. It specifies CASSVPSPTQYF.

V is TRBV20-1 and J is TRBJ1-4; TRBD1 matches 7 bases. There are 11 residues in the CDR3. Germline V CDR1 and CDR2: DFQATT, SNEGSKA (reference sequence). The V segment lost 6 bases and the J segment 8 bases; nucleotides outside the gene matches: 3. The CDR3 reads CSATDREKLFF. The CDR3 region has the DNA TGCAGTGCGACGGACAGGGAAAAACTGTTTTTT.

There are a few counts of this clonotype. The chain links TRBV7-9 to TRBJ2-7, with D tentatively TRBD2 (6 bases). The germline CDR1 and CDR2 sequences are SEHNR and FQNEAQ (reference sequence). The ends were cut back, 1 base at V and 2 bases at J, with 12 bases in the middle. CDR3 length: 15 residues. CDR3 nucleotides: TGTGCCAGCAGCTTAGGGACTATCCCTCCCTACGAGCAGTACTTC. This translates into CASSLGTIPPYEQYF.

CDR3 bases: TGCAGTGTGCCCTTAACAGGGGGCAGGGAGACCCAGTACTTC. Translating gives CSVPLTGGRETQYF. The chain recombines TRBV20-1 with TRBJ2-5, with 9 bases lining up with TRBD1. The CDR3 has 14 residues. CDR1 and CDR2 from the germline V gene are DFQATT and SNEGSKA (reference sequence). Unmatched junction bases numbered 11, after V lost 7 bases and J lost 5 bases.

With respect to this clonotype: A much bigger clone sits one base away, suggesting this may be a read error. CDR3 nucleotides: TGTGCCAGCAGGGGACGGTCGTACACTGGAGCTTTCTTT. Residues: CASRGRSYTGAFF. The rearrangement uses TRBV25-1 and TRBJ1-1; D perhaps matches TRBD1 (5 bases). There are 13 residues in the CDR3. Looked up from germline, CDR1 is MGHDK and CDR2 is SYGVNS.

This clonotype was found a few times. The rearrangement links TRBV7-9 to TRBJ2-7; D gene uncertain. Deletions cut 3 bases from V and 2 bases from J, with 8 bases between. Germline V lookup: CDR1 SEHNR, CDR2 FQNEAQ (reference sequence). CDR3 length: 13 amino acids. Here the CDR3 reads CASSFGNPYEQYF. CDR3 nucleotides: TGTGCCAGCAGCTTCGGCAACCCCTACGAGCAGTACTTC.

This clonotype came up once. This chain links TRBV20-1 with TRBJ1-4; D gene ambiguous. Trimming stripped 4 bases from V and 4 bases from J, with 7 bases between. The CDR3 length is 12 residues. Germline V gene sequence: CDR1 DFQATT, CDR2 SNEGSKA (reference sequence). The CDR3 protein is CSATEINEKLFF. CDR3 in DNA: TGCAGTGCTACAGAGATTAATGAAAAACTGTTTTTT.

About this clonotype: The junction differs from germline at one of its ends, possibly a read error. J is TRBJ1-4 and V is TRBV2; D gene uncertain. Germline CDR1 SNHLY, CDR2 FYNNEI. This CDR3 is 11 amino acids long. The chain's CDR3 is CASSFSPWWRF. The DNA for the CDR3 is TGTGCCAGCAGTTTTAGCCCATGGTGGAGGTTT.

This clonotype was seen a handful of times. The CDR3 bases are TGTGCCAGCAGCGTATCGGGGGTTGACTATGGCTACACCTTC. Translation: CASSVSGVDYGYTF. The chain recombines TRBV9 with TRBJ1-2, with D tentatively TRBD1 (5 bases). The CDR3 has 14 amino acids. V lost 1 base, J lost 3 bases, and 10 bases lay in between. CDR1 SGDLS and CDR2 YYNGEE come from the germline V gene.